Listed below are T cell receptor beta chains from one sample, sequenced in a study of T cell changes during pregnancy in multiple sclerosis. Data came from immunoSEQ multiplex PCR; TCRdb stores just in-frame clones and leaves some out. The data contain tens of thousands of clones, about 90% of them singletons. Sequenced material: CD4+ T cells from peripheral blood mononuclear cells, taken in the second trimester of pregnancy. The receptors stem from a female donor with multiple sclerosis, enrolled in a pregnancy study. The CDR3 runs from the conserved cysteine through the conserved F or W.

TRBV18	TRBJ1-2	CASSPEGQALVAPGYTF
TRBV4-1	TRBJ1-3	CASSPPSGYSGNTIYF
TRBV7-9	TRBJ1-4	CASSREEKKLFF
TRBV19	TRBJ1-5	CASTEVWTAKGNQPQHF
TRBV28	TRBJ2-7	CASSVIGTGIYEQYF
TRBV6-5	TRBJ2-2	CASSGLAGGTGELFF
TRBV5-1	TRBJ1-1	CASNRDRVNTEAFF
TRBV5-4	TRBJ2-5	CASSLAAGQGGETQYF
TRBV4-2	TRBJ1-1	CASSQDYANTEAFF
TRBV18	TRBJ1-1	CASSPRTGNTEAFF
TRBV10-3	TRBJ2-3	CAISGRLAGGPGSTDTQYF
TRBV6-5	TRBJ1-2	CASSPRQGANYGYTF
TRBV18	TRBJ2-1	CASSRDSSGSSYNEQFF
TRBV14	TRBJ2-1	CASSHMTSGRVYNEQFF
TRBV7-2	TRBJ2-5	CASSPSGGNQETQYF
TRBV9	TRBJ2-1	CASSVAQGYNEQFF
TRBV9	TRBJ2-3	CASSVAVNTDTQYF
TRBV19	TRBJ2-4	CASSLRGGSAKNIQYF
TRBV2	TRBJ1-2	CASGQGVVGYTF
TRBV29-1	TRBJ2-5	CSVEGQGAETQYF
TRBV18	TRBJ1-1	CASSPGAGVEAFF
TRBV5-6	TRBJ2-4	CASSTGGFEALMYF
TRBV27	TRBJ1-1	CASSFYPSGRTEAFF
TRBV16	TRBJ1-3	CASSQFRAGNTIYF
TRBV18	TRBJ1-1	CASSLRQHTEAFF
TRBV5-1	TRBJ1-2	CASTTQPGQDFYGYTF
TRBV5-1	TRBJ2-3	CASSLSGGADTQYF
TRBV9	TRBJ2-1	CASSGGHFSYNEQFF
TRBV4-3	TRBJ1-2	CASSPTPPGDYGYTF
TRBV19	TRBJ1-1	CASTKAGTGDRNTEAFF
TRBV10-3	TRBJ1-2	CAISESTGTGVYGYTF
TRBV28	TRBJ1-1	CASNQGARVAFF